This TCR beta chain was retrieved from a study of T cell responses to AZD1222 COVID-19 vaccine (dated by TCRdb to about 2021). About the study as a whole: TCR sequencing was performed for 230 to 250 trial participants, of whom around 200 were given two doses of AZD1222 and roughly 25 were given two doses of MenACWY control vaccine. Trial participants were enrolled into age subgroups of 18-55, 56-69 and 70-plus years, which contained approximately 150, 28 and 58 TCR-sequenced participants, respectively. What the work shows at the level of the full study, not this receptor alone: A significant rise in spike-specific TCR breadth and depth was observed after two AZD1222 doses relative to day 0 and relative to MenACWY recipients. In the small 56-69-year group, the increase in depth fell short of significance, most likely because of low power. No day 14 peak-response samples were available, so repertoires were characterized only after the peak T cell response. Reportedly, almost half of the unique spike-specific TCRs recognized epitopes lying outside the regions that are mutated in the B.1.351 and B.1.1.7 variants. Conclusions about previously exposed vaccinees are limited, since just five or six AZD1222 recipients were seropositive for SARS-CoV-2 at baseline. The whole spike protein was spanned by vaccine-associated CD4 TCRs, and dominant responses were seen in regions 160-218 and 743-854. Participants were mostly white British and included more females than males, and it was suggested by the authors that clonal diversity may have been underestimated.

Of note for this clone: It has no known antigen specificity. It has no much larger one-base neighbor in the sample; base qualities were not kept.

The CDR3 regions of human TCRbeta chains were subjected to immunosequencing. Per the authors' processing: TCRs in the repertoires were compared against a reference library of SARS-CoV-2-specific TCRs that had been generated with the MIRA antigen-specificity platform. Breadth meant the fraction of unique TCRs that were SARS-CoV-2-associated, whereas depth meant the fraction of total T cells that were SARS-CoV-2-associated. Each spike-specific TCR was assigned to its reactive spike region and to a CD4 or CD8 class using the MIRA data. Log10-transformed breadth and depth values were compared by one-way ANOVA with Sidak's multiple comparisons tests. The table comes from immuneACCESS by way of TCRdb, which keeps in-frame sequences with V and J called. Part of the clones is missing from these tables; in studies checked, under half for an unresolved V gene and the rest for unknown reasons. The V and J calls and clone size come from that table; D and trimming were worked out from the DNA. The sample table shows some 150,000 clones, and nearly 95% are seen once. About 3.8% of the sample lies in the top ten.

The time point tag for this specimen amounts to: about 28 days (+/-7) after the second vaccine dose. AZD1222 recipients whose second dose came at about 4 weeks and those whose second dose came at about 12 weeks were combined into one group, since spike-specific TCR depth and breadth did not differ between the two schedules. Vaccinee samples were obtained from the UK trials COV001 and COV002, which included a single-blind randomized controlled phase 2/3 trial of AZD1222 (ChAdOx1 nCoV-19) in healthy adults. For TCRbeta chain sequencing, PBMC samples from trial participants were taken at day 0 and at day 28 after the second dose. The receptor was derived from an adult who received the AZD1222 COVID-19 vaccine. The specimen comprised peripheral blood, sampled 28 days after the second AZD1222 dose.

The CDR3 here reads CASSVGSPLHF. Here is the DNA: TGTGCCAGCTCGGTAGGATCACCCCTCCACTTT. Recombination joined TRBV7-9 with TRBJ1-6; the D gene remains uncertain. CDR1 and CDR2, per the germline V gene (reference sequence), are SEHNR and FQNEAQ. The V end loses 8 bases and the J end loses 10 bases, and a stretch of 9 bases separates them. Its CDR3 holds 11 amino acids, cysteine through phenylalanine. Of the read, only the CDR3 DNA is kept; its 33 bases are in frame from base 1.